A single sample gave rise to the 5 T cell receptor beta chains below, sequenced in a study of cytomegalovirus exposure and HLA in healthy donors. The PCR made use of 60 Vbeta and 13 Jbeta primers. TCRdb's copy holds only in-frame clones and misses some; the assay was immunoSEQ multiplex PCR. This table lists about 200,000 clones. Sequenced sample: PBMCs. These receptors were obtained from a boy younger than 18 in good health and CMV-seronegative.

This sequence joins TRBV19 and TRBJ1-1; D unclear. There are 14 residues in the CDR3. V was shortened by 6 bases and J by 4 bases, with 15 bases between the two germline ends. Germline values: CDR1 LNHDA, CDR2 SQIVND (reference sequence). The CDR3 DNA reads TGTGCCAGTAGAATCGGAGAGGGAACCACTGAAGCTTTCTTT. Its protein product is CASRIGEGTTEAFF.

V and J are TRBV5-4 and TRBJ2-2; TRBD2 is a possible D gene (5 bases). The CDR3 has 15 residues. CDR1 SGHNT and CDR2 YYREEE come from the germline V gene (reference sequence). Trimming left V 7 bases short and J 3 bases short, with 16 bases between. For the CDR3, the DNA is TGTGCCAGCGGGAACAGAGGGTCGTACACCGGGGAGCTGTTTTTT. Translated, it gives CASGNRGSYTGELFF. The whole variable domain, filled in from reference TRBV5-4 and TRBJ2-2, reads ETGVTQSPTHLIKTRGQQVTLRCSSQSGHNTVSWYQQALGQGPQFIFQYYREEENGRGNFPPRFSGLQFPNYSSELNVNALELDDSALYLCASGNRGSYTGELFFGEGSRLTVL.

CDR3 DNA: TGTGCCAGCACCTTAATGGACAGGGACGCCGCCAAAGCTTTCTTT. Translated, it gives CASTLMDRDAAKAFF. The V and J genes are TRBV28 and TRBJ1-1; 8 bases match TRBD1. Germline V gene lookup returns CDR1 MDHEN and CDR2 SYDVKM. The CDR3 loop spans 15 amino acids. The trim removed 7 bases at V and 9 bases at J, leaving 16 bases unmatched.

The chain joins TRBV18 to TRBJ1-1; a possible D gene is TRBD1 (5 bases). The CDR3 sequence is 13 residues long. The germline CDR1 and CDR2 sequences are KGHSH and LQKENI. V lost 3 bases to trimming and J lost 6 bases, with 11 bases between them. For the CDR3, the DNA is TGTGCCAGCTCACCGGGAGGGGCCCCTGAAGCTTTCTTT. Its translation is CASSPGGAPEAFF. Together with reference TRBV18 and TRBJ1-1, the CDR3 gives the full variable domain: NAGVMQNPRHLVRRRGQEARLRCSPMKGHSHVYWYRQLPEEGLKFMVYLQKENIIDESGMPKERFSAEFPKEGPSILRIQQVVRGDSAAYFCASSPGGAPEAFFGQGTRLTVV.

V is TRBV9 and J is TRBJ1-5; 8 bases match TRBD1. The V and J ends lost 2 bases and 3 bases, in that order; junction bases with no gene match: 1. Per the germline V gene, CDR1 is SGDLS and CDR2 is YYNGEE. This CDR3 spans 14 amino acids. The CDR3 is CASSVTGANQPQHF. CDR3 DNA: TGTGCCAGCAGCGTGACAGGGGCCAATCAGCCCCAGCATTTT. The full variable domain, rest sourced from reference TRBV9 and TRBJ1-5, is DSGVTQTPKHLITATGQRVTLRCSPRSGDLSVYWYQQSLDQGLQFLIQYYNGEERAKGNILERFSAQQFPDLHSELNLSSLELGDSALYFCASSVTGANQPQHFGDGTRLSIL.